The subject of this entry is one TCR beta chain. As yet, its antigen is unknown. Libraries were prepared by immunoSEQ multiplex PCR; TCRdb keeps only in-frame clonotypes and omits some of them. The sample carries approximately 46,000 clones, over 65% recorded once. The entry originates in a study of T cell responses to AZD1222 COVID-19 vaccine. Whole-study findings and limits: Donors, mostly white British, included more females; clonal diversity was possibly underestimated.

Germline values: CDR1 LNHDA, CDR2 SQIVND (reference sequence). This CDR3 spans 12 amino acids. V shed 7 bases and J shed 1 base, with 7 bases lying between them. The sample here was peripheral blood, taken on day 0 of AZD1222 vaccination. This chain joins TRBV19 and TRBJ1-1; D unresolved. The receptor was derived from an adult in good health. DNA for the CDR3: TGTGCCAGTAACCAACAGAACACTGAAGCTTTCTTT. This translates into CASNQQNTEAFF.